This is a list of T cell receptor beta chains from one sample in a study of CD8+ T cells in alopecia areata. Clones were read by immunoSEQ multiplex PCR, and TCRdb kept only the in-frame ones, dropping some. Altogether around 300,000 clones are present, about three fifths being singletons, with the ten largest covering around 0.92%. Material: CD4+ T cells sorted from blood, obtained around week 53, from a patient treated with tofacitinib. The receptors stem from a human donor with alopecia areata. CDR3s include the opening cysteine and the closing phenylalanine or tryptophan. D genes are given only for firm matches. A row's size may be missing; if present it is once, few, many or a size class.

j_call: TRBJ1-2; v_call: TRBV27; d_call: .; clone_size: .; cdr3_aa: CASFPGGASHYGYTF; cdr3_nt: TGTGCCAGCTTCCCTGGGGGGGCGTCTCACTATGGCTACACCTTC
j_call: TRBJ1-2; v_call: TRBV30; d_call: .; clone_size: .; cdr3_aa: CAYILQGLNYGYTF; cdr3_nt: TGTGCTTATATACTGCAGGGGCTGAACTATGGCTACACCTTC
j_call: TRBJ2-1; v_call: TRBV13; d_call: .; clone_size: .; cdr3_aa: CASSLVRAEQFF; cdr3_nt: TGTGCCAGCAGCTTAGTCAGGGCTGAGCAGTTCTTC
j_call: TRBJ1-4; v_call: TRBV15; d_call: .; clone_size: .; cdr3_aa: CATSSLMSGEKLFF; cdr3_nt: TGTGCCACCAGCAGCCTTATGTCCGGTGAAAAACTGTTTTTT
j_call: TRBJ1-6; v_call: TRBV2; d_call: .; clone_size: .; cdr3_aa: CARRTSNSPLHF; cdr3_nt: TGTGCCCGACGGACTTCAAATTCACCCCTCCACTTT
j_call: TRBJ1-6; v_call: TRBV18; d_call: .; clone_size: once; cdr3_aa: CASSRSSYNSPLHF; cdr3_nt: TGTGCCAGCTCGCGAAGCTCCTATAATTCACCCCTCCACTTT
j_call: TRBJ1-1; v_call: TRBV27; d_call: TRBD1; clone_size: few; cdr3_aa: CASSYRGITEAFF; cdr3_nt: TGTGCCAGTAGTTACAGGGGTATCACTGAAGCTTTCTTT
j_call: TRBJ1-1; v_call: TRBV30; d_call: .; clone_size: once; cdr3_aa: CAWASDMNTEAFF; cdr3_nt: TGTGCCTGGGCCTCCGATATGAACACTGAAGCTTTCTTT
j_call: TRBJ2-1; v_call: TRBV30; d_call: .; clone_size: once; cdr3_aa: CAWNVVGGPNEQFF; cdr3_nt: TGTGCCTGGAATGTTGTTGGGGGGCCCAATGAGCAGTTCTTC
j_call: TRBJ2-3; v_call: TRBV18; d_call: .; clone_size: few; cdr3_aa: CASSRTQDTQYF; cdr3_nt: TGTGCCAGCTCACGGACCCAGGATACGCAGTATTTT
j_call: TRBJ2-5; v_call: TRBV18; d_call: TRBD2; clone_size: .; cdr3_aa: CASSPRAGARETQYF; cdr3_nt: TGTGCCAGCTCACCACGAGCGGGGGCCCGGGAGACCCAGTACTTC
j_call: TRBJ1-5; v_call: TRBV30; d_call: .; clone_size: once; cdr3_aa: CAWRGGSNQPQHF; cdr3_nt: TGTGCCTGGAGGGGCGGTAGCAATCAGCCCCAGCATTTT
j_call: TRBJ2-5; v_call: TRBV5-4; d_call: .; clone_size: .; cdr3_aa: CASSLNLETQYF; cdr3_nt: TGTGCCAGCAGCTTGAATCTAGAGACCCAGTACTTC
j_call: TRBJ2-5; v_call: TRBV6-5; d_call: TRBD2; clone_size: .; cdr3_aa: CASTGTSETQYF; cdr3_nt: TGTGCCAGCACCGGGACTAGCGAGACCCAGTACTTC
j_call: TRBJ1-6; v_call: TRBV6-1; d_call: TRBD1; clone_size: .; cdr3_aa: CASSGLGQASRTSYNSPLHF; cdr3_nt: TGTGCCAGCAGTGGCCTCGGACAGGCCTCGAGGACGTCCTATAATTCACCCCTCCACTTT
j_call: TRBJ2-4; v_call: TRBV27; d_call: .; clone_size: once; cdr3_aa: CASSFLPANPQNIQYF; cdr3_nt: TGTGCCAGCAGTTTTCTCCCGGCGAATCCTCAAAACATTCAGTACTTC
j_call: TRBJ2-7; v_call: TRBV29-1; d_call: .; clone_size: .; cdr3_aa: CSARRSGGHEQYF; cdr3_nt: TGCAGCGCTAGACGGAGTGGGGGCCACGAGCAGTACTTC
j_call: TRBJ2-2; v_call: TRBV9; d_call: TRBD1; clone_size: once; cdr3_aa: CASSSLTGGQGELFF; cdr3_nt: TGTGCCAGCAGCTCCCTAACAGGGGGTCAGGGGGAGCTGTTTTTT
j_call: TRBJ1-3; v_call: TRBV9; d_call: .; clone_size: few; cdr3_aa: CASSVDGGGNTIYF; cdr3_nt: TGTGCCAGCAGCGTAGACGGAGGTGGAAACACCATATATTTT
j_call: TRBJ2-7; v_call: TRBV30; d_call: TRBD1; clone_size: .; cdr3_aa: CAWAATGNHEQYF; cdr3_nt: TGTGCCTGGGCCGCGACAGGGAACCACGAGCAGTACTTC
j_call: TRBJ1-1; v_call: TRBV30; d_call: .; clone_size: few; cdr3_aa: CAWRPVTGGWTEAFF; cdr3_nt: TGTGCCTGGAGACCGGTGACGGGGGGTTGGACTGAAGCTTTCTTT
j_call: TRBJ1-5; v_call: TRBV7-2; d_call: .; clone_size: .; cdr3_aa: CASSPGPATEYQPQHF; cdr3_nt: TGTGCCAGCAGCCCGGGGCCGGCTACAGAATATCAGCCCCAGCATTTT
j_call: TRBJ1-6; v_call: TRBV30; d_call: TRBD1; clone_size: .; cdr3_aa: CAWNWGTDSPLHF; cdr3_nt: TGTGCCTGGAACTGGGGGACAGATTCACCCCTCCACTTT
j_call: TRBJ2-5; v_call: TRBV29-1; d_call: .; clone_size: few; cdr3_aa: CSVELQQETQYF; cdr3_nt: TGCAGCGTTGAACTCCAACAAGAGACCCAGTACTTC
j_call: TRBJ1-4; v_call: TRBV6-5; d_call: .; clone_size: .; cdr3_aa: CASSYGRGIEKLFF; cdr3_nt: TGTGCCAGCAGTTACGGTAGGGGAATCGAAAAACTGTTTTTT
j_call: TRBJ2-7; v_call: TRBV2; d_call: TRBD1; clone_size: .; cdr3_aa: CASDAFGQGGEQYF; cdr3_nt: TGTGCCAGCGATGCCTTCGGACAGGGTGGCGAGCAGTACTTC
j_call: TRBJ1-2; v_call: TRBV29-1; d_call: TRBD1; clone_size: .; cdr3_aa: CSVRLGQYGYTF; cdr3_nt: TGCAGCGTTCGACTGGGACAGTATGGCTACACCTTC
j_call: TRBJ2-5; v_call: TRBV4-3; d_call: .; clone_size: .; cdr3_aa: CASSQDRLAPETQYF; cdr3_nt: TGCGCCAGCAGCCAAGATCGACTGGCCCCAGAGACCCAGTACTTC
j_call: TRBJ1-1; v_call: TRBV30; d_call: .; clone_size: .; cdr3_aa: CAWRQAEQLITEAFF; cdr3_nt: TGTGCCTGGAGACAGGCGGAGCAGCTAATCACTGAAGCTTTCTTT
j_call: TRBJ2-2; v_call: TRBV6-5; d_call: .; clone_size: .; cdr3_aa: CASSSGQMNTGELFF; cdr3_nt: TGTGCCAGCAGTTCTGGGCAGATGAACACCGGGGAGCTGTTTTTT
j_call: TRBJ1-1; v_call: TRBV20-1; d_call: .; clone_size: .; cdr3_aa: CSASDAAEAFF; cdr3_nt: TGCAGTGCTAGCGATGCGGCGGAGGCTTTCTTT
j_call: TRBJ2-7; v_call: TRBV29-1; d_call: .; clone_size: .; cdr3_aa: CSVGGSYEQYF; cdr3_nt: TGCAGCGTTGGGGGCTCCTACGAGCAGTACTTC
j_call: TRBJ2-7; v_call: TRBV7-3; d_call: .; clone_size: .; cdr3_aa: CASSLRGSYEQYF; cdr3_nt: TGTGCCAGCAGCTTAAGGGGATCCTACGAGCAGTACTTC
j_call: TRBJ2-3; v_call: TRBV10-3; d_call: TRBD1; clone_size: .; cdr3_aa: CAISEFTGTGFSTDTQYF; cdr3_nt: TGTGCCATCAGTGAGTTTACCGGGACAGGGTTTAGCACAGATACGCAGTATTTT
j_call: TRBJ2-4; v_call: TRBV27; d_call: TRBD1; clone_size: .; cdr3_aa: CASRRESDRGPKNIQYF; cdr3_nt: TGTGCCAGCAGGCGGGAATCCGACAGGGGGCCGAAAAACATTCAGTACTTC
j_call: TRBJ1-5; v_call: TRBV9; d_call: TRBD1; clone_size: few; cdr3_aa: CASSEQGNSNQPQHF; cdr3_nt: TGTGCCAGCAGCGAACAGGGGAATAGCAATCAGCCCCAGCATTTT
j_call: TRBJ2-7; v_call: TRBV7-9; d_call: .; clone_size: .; cdr3_aa: CASSLLDTVREQYF; cdr3_nt: TGTGCCAGCAGCTTACTGGACACCGTAAGGGAGCAGTACTTC